The 25 T cell receptor beta chains presented below share a single source sample, sequenced in a study of T-cell memory formation after mild COVID-19. TCRdb recomputed calls from the 5' RACE reads with MiXCR, one row per CDR3 protein. The sample records about 450,000 distinct CDR3 sequences, under 25% being singletons. Material for sequencing was PBMCs or a T cell subset sorted from them (not recorded which). These receptors were taken from an adult woman who had mild COVID-19 (a few samples of this study predate the infection). Cell type and time point are not known.

There are a few counts of this clonotype. The chain employs TRBV12-3 or TRBV12-4 and TRBJ2-3; no firm D call. The CDR3 is 12 amino acids. Trimming pared 5 bases from V and 4 bases from J, leaving 7 bases between. As DNA, the CDR3 is TGTGCCAGCAGTGCCGTGGCAGATACGCAGTATTTT. Translated: CASSAVADTQYF.

At least ten counts were recorded for this clonotype. V usage is TRBV19 and J usage is TRBJ2-5; 9 nucleotides match TRBD2. This CDR3 contains 14 residues. V lost 2 bases, J lost 5 bases, and 3 bases stayed unmatched. Germline V gene lookup returns CDR1 LNHDA and CDR2 SQIVND (reference sequence). Written as DNA, the CDR3 is TGTGCCAGTAGTATACTAGCGGGATTGGAGACCCAGTACTTC. It specifies CASSILAGLETQYF.

The chain uses TRBV9 and TRBJ2-2, with D unresolved. With 0 bases removed from V and 7 bases from J, the gap between germline ends came to 7 bases. Germline loops: CDR1 SGDLS, CDR2 YYNGEE. This CDR3 is 13 amino acids long. This chain's CDR3 is CASSVGPNGELFF. The CDR3 DNA is TGTGCCAGCAGCGTAGGTCCCAACGGGGAGCTGTTTTTT.

This clonotype was observed a handful of times. V is TRBV2 and J is TRBJ2-5; the D gene could be TRBD1 or TRBD2 (6 bases each). The CDR3 has 15 residues. V lost 4 bases and J lost 3, with 15 bases in between. Germline lookup yields CDR1 SNHLY and CDR2 FYNNEI. CDR3 sequence (DNA): TGTGCCAGCAGTGCCCGAAGGGGGGCCGAAGAGACCCAGTACTTC. Its translation is CASSARRGAEETQYF.

This clonotype appeared a few times. The rearrangement uses TRBV7-2 and TRBJ2-5; D is unresolved. The germline V gene encodes CDR1 SGHTA and CDR2 FQGNSA. The CDR3 sequence is 14 residues long. V shed 5 bases and J shed 5 bases, with 15 bases lying between them. The CDR3 bases are TGTGCCAGCAGCCCGGAGCGTGGGTCCGAGACCCAGTACTTC. Amino acids: CASSPERGSETQYF. Using reference TRBV7-2 and TRBJ2-5 for the parts outside the CDR3, the full variable domain is GAGVSQSPSNKVTEKGKDVELRCDPISGHTALYWYRQSLGQGLEFLIYFQGNSAPDKSGLPSDRFSAERTGGSVSTLTIQRTQQEDSAVYLCASSPERGSETQYFGPGTRLLVL.

The CDR3 DNA reads TGCAGTGCTAGAGGCACTGGAGAATACGACTACAATGAGCAGTTCTTC. Its translation: CSARGTGEYDYNEQFF. V gene TRBV20-1 combines with J gene TRBJ2-1, with D uncertain. Germline lookup yields CDR1 DFQATT and CDR2 SNEGSKA (reference sequence). The ends were cut back, 1 base at V and 3 bases at J, with 16 bases in the middle. The CDR3 sequence is 16 residues long.

The rearrangement joins TRBV7-8 to TRBJ2-1, with 10 bases matching TRBD2. Germline trimming cut 2 bases from V and 4 bases from J; bases unmatched to any gene: 5. The CDR3 is made up of 16 amino acids. Germline CDR1 is SGHVS and CDR2 is FQNEAQ. The CDR3 DNA follows: TGTGCCAGCAGCTTAAGGCTAGCGGGGGTTTACAATGAGCAGTTCTTC. Its translation: CASSLRLAGVYNEQFF.

This clonotype appeared a few times. CDR3 DNA sequence: TGCGCCAGCAGCCCCCAGGTGGGCAGCGCGAACACCGGGGAGCTGTTTTTT. It yields the protein CASSPQVGSANTGELFF. This chain uses TRBV5-1 with TRBJ2-2; D uncertain. V lost 4 bases and J 0 bases, leaving 16 bases between the germline ends. The CDR3 loop spans 17 amino acids. The germline V gene encodes CDR1 SGHRS and CDR2 YFSETQ. Full variable domain (outside the CDR3, taken from reference TRBV5-1 and TRBJ2-2): KAGVTQTPRYLIKTRGQQVTLSCSPISGHRSVSWYQQTPGQGLQFLFEYFSETQRNKGNFPGRFSGRQFSNSRSEMNVSTLELGDSALYLCASSPQVGSANTGELFFGEGSRLTVL.

The sample holds a few counts of this clonotype. The rearrangement links TRBV12-3 or TRBV12-4 to TRBJ1-4; the D is unclear. This CDR3 is 13 amino acids long. Trimming stripped 6 bases from V and 6 bases from J, with 11 bases between. CDR3 protein: CASSSRRDEKLFF. The CDR3 nucleotides are TGTGCCAGCAGCTCAAGACGAGATGAAAAACTGTTTTTT.

The sample holds a few counts of this clonotype. The rearrangement links TRBV12-3 or TRBV12-4 to TRBJ2-3; the match to TRBD1 covers 8 bases. Trimming cost V 7 bases and J 1 base; bases outside gene matches: 7. The CDR3 is 15 amino acids. The CDR3 DNA reads as TGTGCCAGCAATCTACCGGGACAGGGCACAGATACGCAGTATTTT. Its translation: CASNLPGQGTDTQYF.

This clonotype was observed a handful of times. CDR3 residues: CSVVLVGHYEQYF. CDR3 sequence (DNA): TGCAGCGTTGTACTAGTAGGGCACTACGAGCAGTACTTC. The rearrangement links TRBV29-1 to TRBJ2-7; D may be TRBD2 (5 bases). This CDR3 has 13 amino acids. CDR1 is SQVTM, CDR2 ANQGSEA, per germline. Trimming shortened V by 4 bases and J by 3 bases, and 13 bases separated the two germline ends.

The rearrangement joins TRBV12-3 or TRBV12-4 to TRBJ2-3; 14 bases agree with TRBD2. The CDR3 is made up of 16 amino acids. V trimming: 6 bases; J trimming: 5 bases; junction bases outside the gene matches: 7. CDR3 region: CASSPRLAGGQDTQYF. Written as DNA, the CDR3 is TGTGCCAGCAGCCCTCGACTAGCGGGGGGGCAAGATACGCAGTATTTT.

This clonotype was observed a few times. This sequence joins TRBV27 and TRBJ1-1; 10 bases line up with TRBD1. The CDR3 has 15 residues. Germline V CDR1 and CDR2: MNHEY, SMNVEV (reference sequence). The V gene end was trimmed by 5 bases and the J gene end by 8 bases; junction bases not matched to a gene: 11. The CDR3 DNA reads TGTGCCAGCAGTCCCTCCGGGACAGGGGCGAGGGAAGCTTTCTTT. Protein sequence: CASSPSGTGAREAFF.

This clonotype was seen ten or more times. This chain links TRBV12-3 or TRBV12-4 with TRBJ2-1, with D possibly matching TRBD2 (5 bases). Between the trimmed V and J ends, which lost 1 base and 0 bases, there was a span of 25 bases. The CDR3 has 21 amino acids. The CDR3 spells CASSLESRVVSVGGSYNEQFF. CDR3 DNA: TGTGCCAGCAGTTTAGAGTCTAGGGTCGTGAGTGTAGGAGGCTCCTACAATGAGCAGTTCTTC.

The chain links TRBV30 to TRBJ2-3; TRBD1 or TRBD2 may be the D gene (5 bases each). Germline values: CDR1 GTSNPN, CDR2 SVGIG (reference sequence). The CDR3 spans 12 residues. V shed 7 bases and J shed 2 bases, with 10 bases lying between them. The CDR3 DNA reads as TGTGCCTTCGGGGCGGTCACAGATACGCAGTATTTT. Translated, it gives CAFGAVTDTQYF.

This sequence joins TRBV29-1 and TRBJ1-2, with 8 bases lining up with TRBD1. J was trimmed by 4 bases and V by 5 bases; bases with no gene match: 6. CDR1 is SQVTM, CDR2 ANQGSEA, per germline. CDR3 length: 13 amino acids. The CDR3 bases are TGCAGCGTTCCAGGGGGCCCCCCCTATGGCTACACCTTC. The encoded protein is CSVPGGPPYGYTF. The whole variable domain, filled in from reference TRBV29-1 and TRBJ1-2, reads SAVISQKPSRDICQRGTSLTIQCQVDSQVTMMFWYRQQPGQSLTLIATANQGSEATYESGFVIDKFPISRPNLTFSTLTVSNMSPEDSSIYLCSVPGGPPYGYTFGSGTRLTVV.

The chain links TRBV5-1 to TRBJ2-3; TRBD2 matches 7 bases. Germline trimming cut 4 bases from V and 2 bases from J; bases unmatched to any gene: 7. CDR3 length equals 15 residues. CDR1 is SGHRS, CDR2 YFSETQ, per germline. Here the CDR3 DNA reads TGCGCCAGCAGCCACCTCGGGGGGAACACAGATACGCAGTATTTT. Translation gives CASSHLGGNTDTQYF.

In DNA form, the CDR3 reads TGTGCCAGCAGCTTACCCACTAGCGACTACGAGCAGTACTTC. As protein: CASSLPTSDYEQYF. V is TRBV11-1 and J is TRBJ2-7; 7 bases are shared with TRBD2. V trimming: 2 bases; J trimming: 3 bases; junction bases outside the gene matches: 4. This CDR3 comprises 14 residues. Germline-derived CDR1 and CDR2 are SGHAT and FQDESV (reference sequence).

The rearrangement uses TRBV9 and TRBJ1-1; perhaps TRBD1 as D (6 bases). Germline V gene data show CDR1 as SGDLS and CDR2 as YYNGEE. V was cut by 4 bases and J by 2 bases, with 12 bases left in between. The CDR3 length is 14 residues. For the CDR3, the DNA is TGTGCCAGCAGCCCCGGGACATTCAACACTGAAGCTTTCTTT. Encoded protein: CASSPGTFNTEAFF.

A few counts support this clonotype. The rearrangement uses TRBV30 and TRBJ2-2; TRBD2 matches at 10 bases. CDR1 is GTSNPN and CDR2 is SVGIG in the germline V gene (reference sequence). CDR3 length: 15 amino acids. J was trimmed by 4 bases and V by 2 bases; bases with no gene match: 4. The CDR3 here is CAWSSSGRVTGELFF. The CDR3 nucleotides read TGTGCCTGGAGTTCTAGCGGGAGAGTCACCGGGGAGCTGTTTTTT.

The rearrangement uses TRBV7-2 and TRBJ2-2; perhaps TRBD2 as D (5 bases). Germline-derived CDR1 and CDR2 are SGHTA and FQGNSA. The V and J ends lost 1 base and 7 bases respectively, with 7 bases between them. The CDR3 loop spans 13 amino acids. The CDR3 DNA reads as TGTGCCAGCAGCTTAGTCGGGGACGGGGAGCTGTTTTTT. Protein product: CASSLVGDGELFF.

The chain recombines TRBV6-2 or TRBV6-3 with TRBJ1-4; TRBD1 aligns across 9 bases. V trimming: 5 bases; J trimming: 7 bases; junction bases outside the gene matches: 11. The CDR3 has 16 residues. CDR1 and CDR2 (germline): MNHEY, SVGEGT. As DNA, the CDR3 is TGTGCCAGCAGTACCCAACAGGGGGCGCGAGGTGAAAAACTGTTTTTT. As protein: CASSTQQGARGEKLFF.

V usage is TRBV7-9 and J usage is TRBJ1-2, with TRBD1 matching over 7 bases. Germline trimming cut 4 bases from V and 1 base from J; bases unmatched to any gene: 9. CDR3 length equals 16 residues. The germline gives CDR1 SEHNR, CDR2 FQNEAQ (reference sequence). CDR3 region: CASSSKGTAINYGYTF. DNA for the CDR3: TGTGCCAGCAGCTCAAAAGGGACAGCTATTAACTATGGCTACACCTTC.

This clonotype has only a few counts. The chain joins TRBV7-9 to TRBJ1-4; D uncertain. Between the trimmed V and J ends, which lost 1 base and 6 bases, there was a span of 6 bases. The CDR3 covers 13 residues. Germline values: CDR1 SEHNR, CDR2 FQNEAQ (reference sequence). This CDR3 is CASSLDPDEKLFF. In DNA form, the CDR3 reads TGTGCCAGCAGCTTAGACCCCGATGAAAAACTGTTTTTT. Full variable domain (outside the CDR3, taken from reference TRBV7-9 and TRBJ1-4): DTGVSQNPRHKITKRGQNVTFRCDPISEHNRLYWYRQTLGQGPEFLTYFQNEAQLEKSRLLSDRFSAERPKGSFSTLEIQRTEQGDSAMYLCASSLDPDEKLFFGSGTQLSVL.

V and J are TRBV29-1 and TRBJ2-3, with 9 bases identical to TRBD2. V was pared by 8 bases and J by 9 bases, with 15 bases of the junction left unmatched. The CDR3 spans 14 residues. Per the germline V gene, CDR1 is SQVTM and CDR2 is ANQGSEA. The CDR3 DNA is TGCAGCTTCTCGGGGGTAGCGGGAGTAGGCACGCAGTATTTT. Translating gives CSFSGVAGVGTQYF.